The 27 T cell receptor beta chains below all came from one sample that was sequenced in a study of molecular identifiers for immune sequencing clone quantification. TCRdb re-analysed the PCR reads in MiXCR, keeping a single row per CDR3 protein. This table holds 460,000 or so distinct CDR3 sequences, about 22% found once. Sequenced input: naive CD8+ T cells from blood, with Jurkat cell RNA spiked in. This sample's subset: FACS-sorted CD8+CD4-CCR7+CD45RA+ naive T cells. Receptors originate from a human donor in good health. Some libraries in this study had Jurkat cell RNA spiked in.

About this clonotype itself: This sequence may be a read error, since a much larger clone differs from it by one base. V is TRBV7-9 and J is TRBJ1-4; TRBD1 is a possible D gene (5 bases). CDR1 is SEHNR, CDR2 FQNEAQ, per germline (reference sequence). The CDR3 consists of 14 residues. CDR3 DNA sequence: TGTGCCAGCAGCTCCTGGGACGAAGATGAAAAACTGGTTTTT. Its protein product is CASSSWDEDEKLVF. Variable domain in full (rest from reference TRBV7-9 and TRBJ1-4): DTGVSQNPRHKITKRGQNVTFRCDPISEHNRLYWYRQTLGQGPEFLTYFQNEAQLEKSRLLSDRFSAERPKGSFSTLEIQRTEQGDSAMYLCASSSWDEDEKLVFGSGTQLSVL.

This clonotype was counted a few times. The chain uses TRBV6-2 or TRBV6-3 and TRBJ2-7, with D perhaps assigned TRBD1 or TRBD2 (6 bases each). V was shortened by 2 bases and J by 3 bases, with 14 bases between the two germline ends. Germline V CDR1 and CDR2: MNHEY, SVGEGT. The CDR3 extends over 15 amino acids. The CDR3 region has the DNA TGTGCCAGCAGTTACGGAGCGGAGGGGGGCTACGAGCAGTACTTC. Translated, it gives CASSYGAEGGYEQYF.

This clonotype was seen repeatedly, ten times or more. The V call is TRBV7-6, the J call TRBJ2-7; TRBD1 aligns across 8 bases. The length of the CDR3 is 15 residues. The V segment lost 5 bases and the J segment 0 bases; nucleotides outside the gene matches: 6. Germline V CDR1 and CDR2: SGHVS, FNYEAQ. The CDR3 sequence: CASSRGQGSSYEQYF. CDR3 DNA sequence: TGTGCCAGCAGCCGTGGACAGGGCAGCTCCTACGAGCAGTACTTC.

The chain joins TRBV6-5 to TRBJ1-2, with a weak D call TRBD1 (6 bases). Trimming stripped 0 bases from V and 6 bases from J, with 26 bases between. Germline loops: CDR1 MNHEY, CDR2 SVGAGI. This CDR3 is 19 amino acids long. The CDR3 region is CASSYSLLFVQGTFDGYTF. CDR3 sequence (DNA): TGTGCCAGCAGTTACTCGTTACTTTTTGTCCAGGGGACTTTTGATGGCTACACCTTC.

Only a few counts were recorded for this clonotype. The chain recombines TRBV7-8 with TRBJ2-1; D is possibly TRBD2 (5 bases). The CDR3 consists of 14 residues. Trimming removed 5 bases from V and 9 bases from J, with 17 bases in between. Looked up from germline, CDR1 is SGHVS and CDR2 is FQNEAQ. The CDR3 DNA reads TGTGCCAGCAGCCCCCCGACGGGGTGGCGTGAGCAGTTCTTC. This encodes CASSPPTGWREQFF.

This clonotype appeared once. At one end, the junction sequence differs from germline, possibly due to a read error. The V call is TRBV6-2 or TRBV6-3, the J call TRBJ1-1; 8 bases are shared with TRBD1. The germline CDR1 and CDR2 sequences are MNHEY and SVGEGT. The CDR3 length is 17 residues. CDR3 nucleotides: TGTGCCAGCGGTTACGTTTCGGGGACAGGTGTGAACACTGAAGCTTTCTTT. It encodes CASGYVSGTGVNTEAFF.

This clonotype has at least ten counts. The V gene is TRBV4-3, the J gene TRBJ1-2; a weak D match, TRBD1 (5 bases). The CDR3 totals 14 residues. Germline-derived CDR1 and CDR2 are LGHNA and YSLEER. Between the trimmed V and J ends, which lost 3 bases and 4 bases, there was a span of 12 bases. The CDR3 loop is CASSHRDRLYGYTF. In nucleotides, the CDR3 is TGCGCCAGCAGCCACCGGGACCGACTCTATGGCTACACCTTC.

The chain couples TRBV7-3 to TRBJ2-2; no firm D call. V was clipped by 5 bases and J by 2 bases, with 21 bases between them. CDR3 length equals 18 residues. The germline V gene encodes CDR1 SGHTA and CDR2 FQGTGA. In DNA form, the CDR3 reads TGTGCCAGCAGCCCAAACGCCGGGCTTCTATCTAACACCGGGGAGCTGTTTTTT. It specifies CASSPNAGLLSNTGELFF.

There are a few counts of this clonotype. The chain recombines TRBV14 with TRBJ2-5; D is tentatively TRBD1 or TRBD2 (5 bases each). The germline V gene encodes CDR1 SGHDN and CDR2 FVKESK. CDR3 length: 15 residues. Deletions cut 0 bases from V and 6 bases from J, with 14 bases between. CDR3 amino acids: CASSQDLPRGQTQYF. CDR3 DNA: TGTGCCAGCAGCCAAGATCTTCCGAGGGGTCAGACCCAGTACTTC.

This clonotype came up a few times. V usage is TRBV24-1 and J usage is TRBJ2-4; D is unclear. Germline lookup yields CDR1 KGHDR and CDR2 SFDVKD. There are 15 residues in the CDR3. With 4 bases removed from V and 4 bases from J, the gap between germline ends came to 13 bases. The CDR3, as DNA: TGTGCCACCAGTGACTCGGACGGAGAAAAAAACATTCAGTACTTC. Protein product: CATSDSDGEKNIQYF.

In regard to this clonotype: Possible read error: a much larger clone is one base away. Likely a read error: the CDR3 ends without its conserved phenylalanine or tryptophan. In DNA, the CDR3 is TGTGCCAGCAGCTTAACAAGCGGAGCCCCAGATACGCAGTATTCT. Translation gives CASSLTSGAPDTQYS. V is TRBV7-2 and J is TRBJ2-3; a weak D match, TRBD2 (5 bases). The CDR3 is made up of 15 amino acids. V lost 2 bases and J 4 bases, leaving 13 bases between the germline ends. From germline, CDR1 is SGHTA and CDR2 FQGNSA.

This clonotype was picked up a small number of times. The chain links TRBV20-1 to TRBJ2-7; tentatively, D is TRBD1 (5 bases). This CDR3 is built from 13 residues. Per germline, CDR1 DFQATT and CDR2 SNEGSKA (reference sequence). The germline V and J ends were trimmed by 0 bases and 6 bases, with 12 bases remaining between them. The CDR3 is CSAREGAGLEQYF. Here the CDR3 DNA reads TGCAGTGCTAGAGAAGGGGCCGGGCTCGAGCAGTACTTC.

A few counts support this clonotype. V is TRBV3-1 and J is TRBJ2-6; TRBD1 might be the D (7 bases). V gave up 4 bases and J gave up 0 bases, with 10 bases separating them. CDR1 and CDR2 (germline): LGHDT, YNNKEL (reference sequence). The CDR3 length is 16 residues. This CDR3 reads CASSPGGYSGANVLTF. For the CDR3, the DNA is TGTGCCAGCAGCCCAGGGGGGTACTCTGGGGCCAACGTCCTGACTTTC. Based on the CDR3 plus reference TRBV3-1 and TRBJ2-6, the full variable domain is DTAVSQTPKYLVTQMGNDKSIKCEQNLGHDTMYWYKQDSKKFLKIMFSYNNKELIINETVPNRFSPKSPDKAHLNLHINSLELGDSAVYFCASSPGGYSGANVLTFGAGSRLTVL.

This clonotype has a handful of counts. The chain recombines TRBV3-1 with TRBJ2-1; the match to TRBD2 covers 8 bases. V lost 6 bases and J lost 2; bases outside the gene matches: 9. Per the germline V gene, CDR1 is LGHDT and CDR2 is YNNKEL (reference sequence). The CDR3 is made up of 16 amino acids. This CDR3 is CASSHSGTSAYNEQFF. In nucleotides, the CDR3 is TGTGCCAGCAGTCACTCCGGGACTAGTGCCTACAATGAGCAGTTCTTC.

Notes on this clonotype: Just one base apart from a much larger clone, this may be a read error. V is TRBV20-1 and J is TRBJ2-7; 11 bases agree with TRBD2. The CDR3 runs to 15 residues. Germline V lookup: CDR1 DFQATT, CDR2 SNEGSKA (reference sequence). The chain's CDR3 is CSTRVTSGGPYEQYF. For the CDR3, the DNA is TGCAGTACTAGAGTAACTAGCGGGGGTCCCTACGAGCAGTACTTC.

V usage is TRBV4-3 and J usage is TRBJ2-7, with 7 bases matching TRBD1. After removal of 0 bases from V and 7 bases from J, the junction contained 12 bases not matched to a gene. Germline V lookup: CDR1 LGHNA, CDR2 YSLEER. The CDR3 is 16 amino acids. The DNA of the CDR3 is TGCGCCAGCAGCCAAGATTACGAACAGGGGCCGTGGGAGCAGTACTTC. Residues: CASSQDYEQGPWEQYF.

The V and J genes are TRBV7-2 and TRBJ2-7; D is unclear. Germline CDR1 is SGHTA and CDR2 is FQGNSA. The CDR3 totals 17 residues. Trimming cost V 1 base and J 3 bases, with 19 bases left between them. In nucleotides, the CDR3 is TGTGCCAGCAGCTTAGTCCCATGGGAAATTTCCTACTACGAGCAGTACTTC. Residues: CASSLVPWEISYYEQYF.

The chain carries TRBV9 and TRBJ2-2; no firm D call. V was clipped by 0 bases and J by 9 bases, with 12 bases between them. Germline V lookup: CDR1 SGDLS, CDR2 YYNGEE. This CDR3 has 14 amino acids. The CDR3 reads CASSVDGGHRELFF. DNA of the CDR3: TGTGCCAGCAGCGTAGACGGTGGCCACCGGGAGCTGTTTTTT.

The rearrangement joins TRBV1 to TRBJ1-2; whether TRBD1, the table's D call, matches the DNA was not checked. TRBV1 is marked as a pseudogene. The length of the CDR3 is 15 residues. In DNA form, the CDR3 reads TGCACCAGCAGCCAAGAAGAGGGGGCGGAAGGTGGCTACACCTTC. This codes for CTSSQEEGAEGGYTF.

This clonotype has only a few counts. The chain combines TRBV5-1 with TRBJ2-7; TRBD2 agrees at 8 bases. Germline-derived CDR1 and CDR2 are SGHRS and YFSETQ. This CDR3 spans 16 amino acids. V was pared by 1 base and J by 6 bases, with 12 bases of the junction left unmatched. The CDR3 bases are TGCGCCAGCAGCTTGTCTCCCGGGGGGGCTCAAGGCGAGCAGTACTTC. It is translated as CASSLSPGGAQGEQYF.

About this clonotype itself: A much larger clone differs from this one at a single base, so this may be a read error. The chain joins TRBV11-2 to TRBJ2-5; perhaps TRBD1 as D (5 bases). CDR3 length equals 15 residues. The V gene lost 5 bases and the J gene lost 4 bases, with 17 bases spanning the gap. Germline assignment: CDR1 SGHAT and CDR2 FQNNGV. Written as DNA, the CDR3 is TGTGCCAGCAGCCAGTCTGGGGCGGAAACAGAGACCCAGTACTTC. Its translation is CASSQSGAETETQYF.

V usage is TRBV29-1 and J usage is TRBJ2-1, with D hard to call. V was clipped by 6 bases and J by 0 bases, with 15 bases between them. CDR3 size: 15 residues. Germline V gives CDR1 SQVTM, CDR2 ANQGSEA. As DNA, the CDR3 is TGCAGCGTCCTTGGGCAGACGAGCTCCTACAATGAGCAGTTCTTC. This codes for CSVLGQTSSYNEQFF.

Only a few counts were recorded for this clonotype. This rearrangement joins TRBV30 to TRBJ2-2; D might be TRBD1 or TRBD2, each matching 5 bases. CDR1 is GTSNPN and CDR2 is SVGIG in the germline V gene (reference sequence). This CDR3 has 15 residues. The V gene lost 4 bases and the J gene lost 0 bases, with 12 bases spanning the gap. DNA of the CDR3: TGTGCCTGGATTCCGGGGCCCGCGAACACCGGGGAGCTGTTTTTT. Translated, it gives CAWIPGPANTGELFF.

Worth noting for this clonotype: Being one base from a much bigger clone, this may be a read error. V gene TRBV5-6 combines with J gene TRBJ1-1; no definite D call. Looked up from germline, CDR1 is SGHDT and CDR2 is YYEEEE. The CDR3 runs 12 residues. CDR3 coding DNA: TGTGCCAGCAGAACGATGAACGCTGAAGCTTTCTTT. Residues: CASRTMNAEAFF.

The chain couples TRBV3-1 to TRBJ2-3; 11 bases map to TRBD2. Germline V gene lookup returns CDR1 LGHDT and CDR2 YNNKEL (reference sequence). The CDR3 length is 16 residues. Germline trimming cut 4 bases from V and 4 bases from J; bases unmatched to any gene: 7. DNA for the CDR3: TGTGCCAGCAGCCCCATAGCGGGGGGGCCCGCAGATACGCAGTATTTT. Its translation is CASSPIAGGPADTQYF.

The rearrangement links TRBV27 to TRBJ2-5, with 9 bases identical to TRBD2. The CDR3 covers 16 residues. CDR1 is MNHEY and CDR2 is SMNVEV in the germline V gene (reference sequence). The ends lost 5 bases at V and 3 bases at J; junction bases unmatched: 10. The CDR3 sequence: CASSPWTSVGEETQYF. Written as DNA, the CDR3 is TGTGCCAGCAGTCCCTGGACTAGCGTGGGAGAAGAGACCCAGTACTTC.

Remarks on this clonotype: Germline and junction disagree at one end, which may indicate a read error. V gene TRBV30 combines with J gene TRBJ2-1; D might be TRBD2 (5 bases). This CDR3 has 16 amino acids. Germline V lookup: CDR1 GTSNPN, CDR2 SVGIG (reference sequence). For the CDR3, the DNA is TGTGCCTGGAGCCAGCGGAAGGGCAGCTCCTACAATGAGCGGTTCTTC. This gives the protein CAWSQRKGSSYNERFF.